These 15 T cell receptor beta chains were sequenced from one sample in a study of T cell changes during pregnancy in multiple sclerosis. Some clones are missing from TCRdb's copy, which holds only in-frame ones; the method was immunoSEQ multiplex PCR. The top ten clones hold 0.55% to 0.65% of a sample with 40,000 to 50,000 clones, roughly 84% of them seen once. Here the sequenced sample was CD4+ T cells from peripheral blood mononuclear cells, taken before pregnancy. All receptors derive from a female donor with multiple sclerosis, enrolled in a pregnancy study.

The chain links TRBV14 to TRBJ2-7; 8 bases match TRBD2. This CDR3 is 14 amino acids long. V dropped 2 bases and J dropped 5; count of bases not matched to a gene: 5. From germline, CDR1 is SGHDN and CDR2 FVKESK. The CDR3 here is CASSQRHGGDEQYF. CDR3 DNA: TGTGCCAGCAGCCAAAGGCACGGGGGGGACGAGCAGTACTTC.

This clone was detected only a few times. The rearrangement uses TRBV25-1 and TRBJ2-3; perhaps TRBD1 as D (6 bases). V lost 4 bases and J lost 1, with 6 bases in between. There are 13 residues in the CDR3. Germline CDR1 reads MGHDK; CDR2 reads SYGVNS. CDR3 in amino acids: CASSGTGTDTQYF. The CDR3 DNA is TGTGCCAGCAGTGGGACAGGCACAGATACGCAGTATTTT.

The chain joins TRBV7-2 to TRBJ2-7, with TRBD2 as a possible D gene (7 bases). Trimming removed 5 bases at V and 7 bases at J, with 18 bases between. CDR1 SGHTA and CDR2 FQGNSA come from the germline V gene. This CDR3 region has 14 residues. For the CDR3, the DNA is TGTGCCAGCAGCCCGGTCGGGGGGCTAGGAGAGCAGTACTTC. Its protein is CASSPVGGLGEQYF.

The rearrangement links TRBV11-3 to TRBJ2-3; possible D gene TRBD2, 6 bases. This CDR3 spans 15 amino acids. V was shortened by 1 base and J by 2 bases, with 10 bases between the two germline ends. CDR1 and CDR2 (germline): SGHNT, YENEEA. The CDR3, as DNA: TGTGCCAGCAGCTTAGGGCTAGCGTTCACAGATACGCAGTATTTT. Translation: CASSLGLAFTDTQYF.

The J gene is TRBJ1-1, the V gene TRBV25-1; D is undetermined. The V and J ends lost 8 bases and 2 bases respectively, with 12 bases between them. Germline V gene sequence: CDR1 MGHDK, CDR2 SYGVNS. The CDR3 loop spans 13 amino acids. As DNA, the CDR3 is TGTGCCAGCCGGGAGGACGCTAACACTGAAGCTTTCTTT. The encoded protein is CASREDANTEAFF.

The V gene is TRBV18, the J gene TRBJ2-5; D is perhaps TRBD1 (5 bases). Trimming removed 0 bases at V and 3 bases at J, with 11 bases between. The CDR3 is made up of 15 amino acids. The germline V gene has CDR1 KGHSH and CDR2 LQKENI. The CDR3 coding sequence is TGTGCCAGCTCACCACCGGGGCAAACTGAAGAGACCCAGTACTTC. Amino acid sequence: CASSPPGQTEETQYF.

The chain has TRBV6-5 and TRBJ2-3; a weak D match, TRBD2 (6 bases). Per germline, CDR1 MNHEY and CDR2 SVGAGI. The CDR3 totals 15 residues. The ends were cut back, 0 bases at V and 2 bases at J, with 9 bases in the middle. The CDR3 DNA is TGTGCCAGCAGTTACTCGGGAGGACCCACAGATACGCAGTATTTT. It codes for CASSYSGGPTDTQYF.

The V gene is TRBV5-1, the J gene TRBJ2-1; 7 nucleotides match TRBD2. The CDR3 is 15 residues long. CDR1 and CDR2 from the germline V gene are SGHRS and YFSETQ. V shed 5 bases, J shed 0 bases, and the junction held 5 bases outside the gene matches. The CDR3 bases are TGCGCCAGCAGGAGTGTAGCGGGCTCCTACAATGAGCAGTTCTTC. Protein: CASRSVAGSYNEQFF.

This clone was seen a few times. This sequence joins TRBV30 and TRBJ2-5; 8 nucleotides align to TRBD2. V shed 3 bases and J 4 bases; nucleotides not matched to a gene: 10. This CDR3 region has 15 residues. Germline CDR1 reads GTSNPN; CDR2 reads SVGIG (reference sequence). This chain's CDR3 is CAWRRAGVLGETQYF. The CDR3, as DNA: TGTGCCTGGAGAAGAGCGGGGGTTTTGGGAGAGACCCAGTACTTC.

The rearrangement links TRBV7-2 to TRBJ2-1, with D perhaps matching TRBD1 (6 bases). The V gene's germline CDR1 is SGHTA and CDR2 FQGNSA. The CDR3 spans 15 residues. The ends were cut back, 1 base at V and 4 bases at J, with 11 bases in the middle. CDR3 DNA sequence: TGTGCCAGCAGCTTAGATATGGGGGCTTACAATGAGCAGTTCTTC. Residues: CASSLDMGAYNEQFF.

The chain uses TRBV9 and TRBJ1-2; D gene unclear. V was clipped by 3 bases and J by 5 bases, with 23 bases between them. The CDR3 totals 17 residues. Germline-derived CDR1 and CDR2 are SGDLS and YYNGEE. CDR3 protein: CASSEAPMSRIKYGYTF. The CDR3 DNA reads TGTGCCAGCAGCGAGGCCCCAATGAGCAGGATCAAGTATGGCTACACCTTC. The whole variable domain, remainder taken from reference TRBV9 and TRBJ1-2, is DSGVTQTPKHLITATGQRVTLRCSPRSGDLSVYWYQQSLDQGLQFLIQYYNGEERAKGNILERFSAQQFPDLHSELNLSSLELGDSALYFCASSEAPMSRIKYGYTFGSGTRLTVV.

The genes are TRBV29-1 and TRBJ2-7, with 9 bases matching TRBD1. The CDR3 is 13 residues long. Germline CDR1 SQVTM, CDR2 ANQGSEA. Losses at the gene ends were 4 bases for V and 3 bases for J; bases not matched to a gene: 4. CDR3 amino acids: CSVAGTGHYEQYF. The CDR3 DNA is TGCAGCGTTGCCGGGACAGGGCACTACGAGCAGTACTTC.

The J gene is TRBJ2-7, the V gene TRBV4-2, with 10 nucleotides matching TRBD2. The CDR3 is 16 residues long. CDR1 LGHNA and CDR2 YNFKEQ come from the germline V gene. V trimming: 3 bases; J trimming: 6 bases; junction bases outside the gene matches: 11. CDR3 loop: CASSHHTSSGRGEQYF. The CDR3 DNA reads as TGTGCCAGCAGCCATCACACCTCTAGCGGGAGAGGCGAGCAGTACTTC.

The chain is built from TRBV5-4 and TRBJ2-2, with 14 bases fitting TRBD2. Losses at the gene ends were 3 bases for V and 7 bases for J; bases not matched to a gene: 5. The CDR3 is 16 residues long. Germline V gene data show CDR1 as SGHNT and CDR2 as YYREEE (reference sequence). The CDR3 bases are TGTGCCAGCAGCTCGGGACTAGCGGGAGTGGACGGGGAGCTGTTTTTT. Protein: CASSSGLAGVDGELFF.

The rearrangement uses TRBV7-8 and TRBJ2-1, with 7 bases identical to TRBD2. The germline CDR1 and CDR2 sequences are SGHVS and FQNEAQ. This CDR3 has 14 residues. Unmatched junction bases numbered 8, after V lost 5 bases and J lost 7 bases. CDR3 amino acids: CASSTSSGRNEQFF. CDR3 sequence (DNA): TGTGCCAGCAGCACAAGTAGCGGGCGGAATGAGCAGTTCTTC.